This is a list of T cell receptor beta chains from one sample in a study of blood T cell repertoires in COVID-19. TCRdb's copy holds only in-frame clones and misses some; the assay was immunoSEQ multiplex PCR. The sample has 240,000 or so clones, roughly 80% seen once. The source material was peripheral blood. These TCRs come from a woman older than 75 with COVID-19, enrolled during active disease. Both conserved end residues are part of each CDR3. A D gene is named only where the DNA matches it firmly. Some rows mark clone size as missing; the rest say once, few, many or name a class of expanded clone.

>TRBJ2-1|NA|NA|TRBV5-1
CASSPPGNEQFF
TGCGCCAGCAGCCCCCCGGGGAATGAGCAGTTCTTC
>TRBJ1-2|NA|NA|TRBV19
CASSSQQGISYGYTF
TGTGCCAGTAGTTCCCAACAGGGAATTTCCTATGGCTACACCTTC
>TRBJ2-3|NA|NA|TRBV18
CASSPGGAGTDTQYF
TGTGCCAGCTCACCCGGCGGGGCGGGCACAGATACGCAGTATTTT
>TRBJ1-2|NA|TRBD1|TRBV10-3
CAISDPGQAGYGYTF
TGTGCCATCAGTGACCCTGGACAGGCGGGCTATGGCTACACCTTC
>TRBJ1-2|NA|TRBD1|TRBV19
CASTGTVHGYTF
TGTGCCAGTACCGGGACAGTTCACGGCTACACCTTC
>TRBJ1-1|NA|NA|TRBV9
CASSVAGQRTEAFF
TGTGCCAGCAGCGTAGCTGGGCAGAGAACTGAAGCTTTCTTT
>TRBJ1-3|NA|TRBD1|TRBV4-1
CASSQHVQGNGNTIYF
TGCGCCAGCAGCCAACATGTACAGGGGAATGGAAACACCATATATTTT
>TRBJ1-2|NA|TRBD1|TRBV5-4
CASSTTGGGYGYTF
TGTGCCAGCAGCACGACAGGGGGAGGCTATGGCTACACCTTC
>TRBJ1-1|NA|NA|TRBV7-9
CASSLGRGGVDTEAFF
TGTGCCAGCAGCTTAGGAAGGGGGGGCGTGGACACTGAAGCTTTCTTT
>TRBJ2-2|NA|TRBD2|TRBV9
CASSPRTSGGTGELFF
TGTGCCAGCAGCCCCCGGACTAGCGGGGGGACCGGGGAGCTGTTTTTT
>TRBJ1-1|NA|TRBD1|TRBV5-1
CASSLASRGMNTEAFF
TGCGCCAGCAGCTTGGCCTCCAGGGGGATGAACACTGAAGCTTTCTTT
>TRBJ2-1|NA|TRBD2|TRBV11-2
CASSLGLAAYNEQFF
TGTGCCAGCAGCTTAGGTCTAGCGGCCTACAATGAGCAGTTCTTC
>TRBJ1-2|NA|NA|TRBV6-5
CASSRESAGIYGYTF
TGTGCCAGCAGTAGGGAGTCCGCGGGCATCTATGGCTACACCTTC
>TRBJ1-2|NA|NA|TRBV28
CASRPAGSGYTF
TGTGCCAGCAGACCCGCGGGGAGTGGCTACACCTTC
>TRBJ1-5|NA|NA|TRBV18
CASSSRDTENQPQHF
TGTGCCAGCTCGAGCCGGGACACAGAAAATCAGCCCCAGCATTTT
>TRBJ2-1|NA|NA|TRBV15
CATKRSGSYNEQFF
TGTGCCACCAAACGGAGCGGGTCCTACAATGAGCAGTTCTTC
>TRBJ1-1|NA|TRBD1|TRBV6-2/TRBV6-3
CASSSNRGRNTEAFF
TGTGCCAGCAGTTCGAACAGGGGGCGTAACACTGAAGCTTTCTTT
>TRBJ2-7|NA|TRBD1|TRBV11-1
CASSKGQKYEQYF
TGTGCCAGCAGCAAGGGACAGAAATACGAGCAGTACTTC
>TRBJ2-7|NA|NA|TRBV10-3
CAISGTANEQYF
TGTGCCATCAGTGGGACAGCAAACGAGCAGTACTTC
>TRBJ2-1|NA|NA|TRBV19
CASREIGGPQDEQFF
TGTGCCAGTAGGGAAATCGGAGGGCCCCAGGATGAGCAGTTCTTC
>TRBJ1-2|NA|NA|TRBV5-4
CASSLGPGGGYTF
TGTGCCAGCAGCTTGGGCCCGGGTGGAGGCTACACCTTC
>TRBJ1-5|NA|NA|TRBV7-6
CASSPGTSNQPQHF
TGTGCCAGCAGTCCCGGGACAAGCAATCAGCCCCAGCATTTT
>TRBJ2-3|NA|TRBD1|TRBV7-9
CASSLTGDGDTQYF
TGTGCCAGCAGCCTGACAGGGGATGGAGATACGCAGTATTTT
>TRBJ2-3|once|TRBD2|TRBV4-2
CASRTSGREDTQYF
TGTGCCAGCAGGACTAGCGGGAGGGAAGATACGCAGTATTTT
>TRBJ1-5|once|NA|TRBV24-1
CATSDQTGPGQPQHF
TGTGCCACCAGTGACCAGACAGGTCCAGGGCAGCCCCAGCATTTT
>TRBJ2-5|NA|TRBD1|TRBV7-9
CASSLGTGGETQYF
TGTGCCAGCAGCCTAGGGACAGGGGGAGAGACCCAGTACTTC
>TRBJ1-5|NA|NA|TRBV4-1
CASSQDWTAYQPQHF
TGCGCCAGCAGCCAAGATTGGACAGCGTATCAGCCCCAGCATTTT
>TRBJ2-5|NA|TRBD1|TRBV29-1
CSVGDSPRETQYF
TGCAGCGTAGGGGACAGCCCTCGAGAGACCCAGTACTTC
>TRBJ1-2|once|TRBD1|TRBV7-2
CASSPGRGGAGYTF
TGTGCCAGCAGCCCAGGACGAGGGGGCGCGGGGTACACCTTC
>TRBJ1-5|NA|TRBD1|TRBV6-5
CASSYSQGLNQPQHF
TGTGCCAGCAGTTACTCACAGGGGCTGAATCAGCCCCAGCATTTT
>TRBJ2-3|NA|TRBD2|TRBV6-2/TRBV6-3
CASSSSGTLSTDTQYF
TGTGCCAGCAGTTCTAGCGGGACGCTTTCCACAGATACGCAGTATTTT
>TRBJ2-7|NA|NA|TRBV7-2
CASSSQPGITYEQYF
TGTGCCAGCAGCTCACAACCAGGAATAACCTACGAGCAGTACTTC
>TRBJ1-1|NA|NA|TRBV14
CASSQDVREEAFF
TGTGCCAGCAGCCAAGATGTAAGGGAGGAAGCTTTCTTT
>TRBJ2-5|few|NA|TRBV19
CASSTDPGETQYF
TGTGCCAGTAGTACAGACCCCGGAGAGACCCAGTACTTC
>TRBJ1-1|NA|NA|TRBV6-5
CASFNGGRTEAFF
TGTGCCAGCTTTAATGGGGGCCGGACTGAAGCTTTCTTT
>TRBJ2-1|NA|TRBD2|TRBV5-1
CASSSYGLAGANEQFF
TGCGCCAGCAGCTCCTATGGACTAGCGGGAGCTAATGAGCAGTTCTTC
>TRBJ2-7|NA|NA|TRBV4-1
CASSQEGATYEQYF
TGCGCCAGCAGCCAAGAGGGAGCAACCTACGAGCAGTACTTC
>TRBJ1-2|NA|NA|TRBV4-1
CASSPPGRGYTF
TGCGCCAGCAGCCCCCCAGGGAGGGGCTACACCTTC
>TRBJ1-2|NA|NA|TRBV28
CASSSRAYGYTF
TGTGCCAGCAGTTCCAGGGCCTATGGCTACACCTTC
>TRBJ2-1|NA|TRBD2|TRBV10-3
CAISGLAGGQGLNEQFF
TGTGCCATCAGCGGACTAGCGGGGGGGCAAGGTTTGAATGAGCAGTTCTTC
>TRBJ1-6|NA|NA|TRBV9
CASSVGGSNNSPLHF
TGTGCCAGCAGCGTAGGGGGCAGCAATAATTCACCCCTCCACTTT
>TRBJ1-6|NA|NA|TRBV9
CASSEGLLYAPLHF
TGTGCCAGCAGCGAGGGGCTTCTTTATGCACCCCTCCACTTT
>TRBJ2-2|NA|TRBD2|TRBV4-2
CASSQRTSGRFGTGELFF
TGTGCCAGCAGCCAACGGACTAGCGGGAGATTTGGCACCGGGGAGCTGTTTTTT
>TRBJ2-2|few|TRBD2|TRBV7-2
CASSLAPSGRVKTGELFF
TGTGCCAGCAGCTTAGCGCCCAGCGGGAGGGTTAAAACCGGGGAGCTGTTTTTT
>TRBJ1-2|NA|TRBD1|TRBV5-1
CASSLSHGGGAGYGYTF
TGCGCCAGCAGCTTGAGTCATGGAGGGGGCGCGGGCTATGGCTACACCTTC
>TRBJ1-1|NA|NA|TRBV18
CASSPMTENTEAFF
TGTGCCAGCTCACCAATGACAGAGAACACTGAAGCTTTCTTT
>TRBJ1-2|NA|NA|TRBV5-1
CASSLGQIYGYTF
TGCGCCAGCAGCTTGGGACAGATCTATGGCTACACCTTC
>TRBJ2-3|NA|TRBD2|TRBV19
CASSPAPFRGVQIGTQYF
TGTGCCAGTAGCCCAGCCCCCTTCCGGGGGGTCCAGATTGGTACGCAGTATTTT
>TRBJ1-4|NA|TRBD1|TRBV10-3
CAISESIGTGREKLFF
TGTGCCATCAGTGAGTCGATTGGGACAGGAAGGGAAAAACTGTTTTTT
>TRBJ2-5|NA|TRBD2|TRBV27
CASSPGTNAKGTQYF
TGTGCCAGCAGCCCCGGGACTAACGCCAAAGGGACCCAGTACTTC
>TRBJ2-1|NA|TRBD2|TRBV24-1
CATSDRAGGTLNEQFF
TGTGCCACCAGTGACCGAGCGGGAGGCACATTGAATGAGCAGTTCTTC
>TRBJ2-3|NA|TRBD1|TRBV29-1
CSVTFGQGRFTGTDTQYF
TGCAGCGTTACCTTTGGACAGGGGAGGTTTACTGGCACAGATACGCAGTATTTT
>TRBJ1-5|NA|NA|TRBV28
CASRWGGFKDQPQHF
TGTGCCAGCAGGTGGGGGGGTTTTAAGGATCAGCCCCAGCATTTT
>TRBJ1-1|NA|TRBD1|TRBV27
CASSYYRGNTEAFF
TGTGCCAGCAGTTACTACAGGGGGAACACTGAAGCTTTCTTT
>TRBJ2-2|NA|NA|TRBV11-3
CASSKSGNTGELFF
TGTGCCAGCAGCAAAAGCGGAAACACCGGGGAGCTGTTTTTT
>TRBJ2-1|NA|TRBD2|TRBV28
CASSHGTSGRNEQFF
TGTGCCAGCAGCCACGGGACTAGCGGGAGAAATGAGCAGTTCTTC
>TRBJ2-7|NA|NA|TRBV7-9
CASSPFPYEQYF
TGTGCCAGCAGCCCGTTTCCCTACGAGCAGTACTTC